A single sample gave rise to the 21 T cell receptor beta chains below, sequenced in a study of shared clonotypes between healthy human individuals. The protocol was immunoSEQ multiplex PCR, while the TCRdb copy is restricted to in-frame clones and leaves out a portion. The sample holds about 2.3 million clones, roughly 92% seen once. What was sequenced was naive CD4+ T cells from PBMCs. Subset: CD45RA+ positively selected. The receptors derive from a man aged 18 to 35 in good health. Some clones in this sample may be carry-over from other donors' samples.

The chain joins TRBV7-2 to TRBJ1-5; no definite D call. From germline, CDR1 is SGHTA and CDR2 FQGNSA. The ends were cut back, 5 bases at V and 3 bases at J, with 8 bases in the middle. This CDR3 has 13 residues. The CDR3 DNA is TGTGCCAGCAGCCAGATTCCCAATCAGCCCCAGCATTTT. It specifies CASSQIPNQPQHF.

This clone is a singleton in its sample. This sequence joins TRBV11-2 and TRBJ2-1; D remains ambiguous. Trimming took off 7 bases at V and 0 bases at J, with 10 bases between the two ends. Per the germline V gene, CDR1 is SGHAT and CDR2 is FQNNGV. This CDR3 is built from 14 residues. CDR3 DNA sequence: TGTGCCAGCAAGGGCCAGAGCTCCTACAATGAGCAGTTCTTC. It yields the protein CASKGQSSYNEQFF.

This clone was counted once. This chain uses TRBV11-2 with TRBJ1-6; the D is unclear. Trimming took off 0 bases at V and 10 bases at J, with 7 bases between the two ends. The CDR3 runs 13 residues. Germline V lookup: CDR1 SGHAT, CDR2 FQNNGV. CDR3 amino acids: CASSLDRGSPLHF. The CDR3 DNA is TGTGCCAGCAGCTTAGATCGAGGATCACCCCTCCACTTT.

CDR3 sequence reads: CASSSRERGTDTQYF. The CDR3, as DNA: TGTGCCAGCAGCTCCAGGGAGAGGGGCACAGATACGCAGTATTTT. V gene TRBV5-4 combines with J gene TRBJ2-3, with D possibly called TRBD1 or TRBD2 (5 bases each). The germline gives CDR1 SGHNT, CDR2 YYREEE (reference sequence). The V gene lost 3 bases and the J gene lost 1 base, with 12 bases spanning the gap. CDR3 length equals 15 residues.

This chain links TRBV5-8 with TRBJ2-5; perhaps TRBD1 as D (6 bases). This CDR3 has 13 residues. V lost 1 base and J lost 5, with 9 bases in between. Germline V gene data show CDR1 as SGHTS and CDR2 as YDEGEE. The CDR3 DNA is TGTGCCAGCAGCTTGCAGGGGCGGGAGACCCAGTACTTC. Protein sequence: CASSLQGRETQYF.

The chain recombines TRBV11-2 with TRBJ2-5; 9 bases agree with TRBD2. CDR3 length equals 20 residues. Germline CDR1 reads SGHAT; CDR2 reads FQNNGV. V lost 0 bases and J lost 5; bases outside the gene matches: 19. This chain's CDR3 is CASSLELRSAASGKWETQYF. DNA for the CDR3: TGTGCCAGCAGCTTAGAATTGAGATCAGCGGCTAGCGGGAAGTGGGAGACCCAGTACTTC.

This chain uses TRBV13 with TRBJ2-2; D assignment may be TRBD1 or TRBD2 (5 bases each). The V gene's germline CDR1 is PRHDT and CDR2 FYEKMQ (reference sequence). CDR3 length equals 16 residues. V was pared by 1 base and J by 2 bases, with 11 bases between. The CDR3 loop reads CASSLEGTANTGELFF. The DNA of the CDR3 is TGTGCCAGCAGCTTAGAGGGGACGGCTAACACCGGGGAGCTGTTTTTT.

The V gene is TRBV29-1, the J gene TRBJ2-5; the D gene is possibly TRBD2 (6 bases). Germline CDR1 reads SQVTM; CDR2 reads ANQGSEA. The ends were cut back, 3 bases at V and 5 bases at J, with 19 bases in the middle. The CDR3 is made up of 15 amino acids. The CDR3 DNA reads TGCAGCGTTGAGGGGGGAGCCGTGTTGGGGGAGACCCAGTACTTC. It codes for CSVEGGAVLGETQYF.

This clone has more than one count but fewer than ten. Other DNA sequences in this specimen translate into the identical CDR3. The rearrangement links TRBV30 to TRBJ1-1; D is unclear. From germline, CDR1 is GTSNPN and CDR2 SVGIG (reference sequence). This CDR3 has 11 amino acids. V was trimmed by 0 bases and J by 7 bases, leaving 6 bases between them. In nucleotides, the CDR3 is TGTGCCTGGAGTGTGGTAGGTGAAGCTTTCTTT. This codes for CAWSVVGEAFF. The full variable domain, in which reference TRBV30 and TRBJ1-1 provide the parts outside the CDR3, is SQTIHQWPATLVQPVGSPLSLECTVEGTSNPNLYWYRQAAGRGLQLLFYSVGIGQISSEVPQNLSASRPQDRQFILSSKKLLLSDSGFYLCAWSVVGEAFFGQGTRLTVV.

To note about this clone: The same CDR3 is also encoded by other DNA sequences in this sample. The rearrangement uses TRBV27 and TRBJ2-5, with unresolved D. Per the germline V gene, CDR1 is MNHEY and CDR2 is SMNVEV (reference sequence). This CDR3 region has 11 residues. The V end lost 3 bases, the J end lost 4 bases, and 3 bases lay between the germline ends. CDR3 loop: CASSFAETQYF. DNA of the CDR3: TGTGCCAGCAGTTTCGCAGAGACCCAGTACTTC.

This chain links TRBV19 with TRBJ2-3, with 10 bases lining up with TRBD2. V trimming: 5 bases; J trimming: 2 bases; junction bases outside the gene matches: 7. This CDR3 region has 16 residues. Germline CDR1 is LNHDA and CDR2 is SQIVND (reference sequence). The CDR3 region is CASSDTLAGVTDTQYF. The CDR3 DNA reads TGTGCCAGTAGTGACACCCTAGCGGGAGTCACAGATACGCAGTATTTT.

The chain is built from TRBV5-1 and TRBJ2-3; D possibly corresponds to TRBD2 (7 bases). The length of the CDR3 is 16 residues. The V end was cut by 7 bases, the J end by 4 bases, with 22 bases between. The V gene's germline CDR1 is SGHRS and CDR2 YFSETQ. CDR3 sequence: CASCPLEAGAADTQYF. DNA of the CDR3: TGCGCCAGCTGCCCCTTGGAGGCGGGGGCAGCAGATACGCAGTATTTT.

Written as DNA, the CDR3 is TGTGCCAGCAGTTTAGACTTCCCCGACTCGCCCAGCACAGATACGCAGTATTTT. This translates into CASSLDFPDSPSTDTQYF. The J gene is TRBJ2-3, the V gene TRBV27, with unresolved D. The CDR3 has 18 amino acids. The germline V gene has CDR1 MNHEY and CDR2 SMNVEV (reference sequence). The ends were cut back, 2 bases at V and 0 bases at J, with 18 bases in the middle.

The chain joins TRBV14 to TRBJ2-1; D is perhaps TRBD1 (6 bases). Trimming took off 4 bases at V and 3 bases at J, with 10 bases between the two ends. From germline, CDR1 is SGHDN and CDR2 FVKESK. The CDR3 contains 14 residues. The CDR3 nucleotides are TGTGCCAGCAGCCGCACCAGGGGCTACAATGAGCAGTTCTTC. Its protein product is CASSRTRGYNEQFF.

V gene TRBV2 combines with J gene TRBJ1-4; D unresolved. CDR3 size: 12 residues. With 7 bases removed from V and 7 bases from J, the gap between germline ends came to 10 bases. Germline CDR1 and CDR2: SNHLY and FYNNEI. CDR3 loop: CASNGLGEKLFF. The CDR3 DNA reads as TGTGCCAGCAACGGTTTAGGTGAAAAACTGTTTTTT.

V gene TRBV7-2 combines with J gene TRBJ1-5; D may be TRBD1 (6 bases). The CDR3 covers 17 residues. The germline gives CDR1 SGHTA, CDR2 FQGNSA. Between the trimmed V and J ends, which lost 1 base and 0 bases, there was a span of 13 bases. The CDR3 here is CASSLVGGRSSNQPQHF. The CDR3 nucleotides are TGTGCCAGCAGCTTAGTGGGGGGGCGAAGTAGCAATCAGCCCCAGCATTTT.

This chain joins TRBV5-1 and TRBJ2-1; 7 positions match TRBD2. V lost 5 bases and J lost 8; bases outside the gene matches: 7. This CDR3 spans 13 amino acids. Germline-derived CDR1 and CDR2 are SGHRS and YFSETQ. The CDR3 reads CASRRGRADEQFF. CDR3 coding DNA: TGCGCCAGCAGAAGAGGGAGGGCCGATGAGCAGTTCTTC.

This clone was counted a single time. The rearrangement links TRBV18 to TRBJ2-7, with 10 bases that match TRBD1. Germline V lookup: CDR1 KGHSH, CDR2 LQKENI. CDR3 length: 18 amino acids. With V trimmed by 2 bases and J by 2 bases, 12 bases remained unmatched. CDR3 nucleotides: TGTGCCAGCTCACCAATAAGATCCGGGACAGGGGCGGCCTACGAGCAGTACTTC. Translating it yields CASSPIRSGTGAAYEQYF. Supplemented by reference TRBV18 and TRBJ2-7, the full variable domain reads NAGVMQNPRHLVRRRGQEARLRCSPMKGHSHVYWYRQLPEEGLKFMVYLQKENIIDESGMPKERFSAEFPKEGPSILRIQQVVRGDSAAYFCASSPIRSGTGAAYEQYFGPGTRLTVT.

This clone was observed a handful of times. The chain couples TRBV28 to TRBJ1-1; a weak D match, TRBD1 (5 bases). Trimming removed 10 bases from V and 11 bases from J, with 17 bases in between. CDR3 length: 11 amino acids. The germline V gene encodes CDR1 MDHEN and CDR2 SYDVKM. CDR3 region: CATRDPRRAFF. The CDR3 region has the DNA TGTGCCACCCGGGACCCCCGACGGGCTTTCTTT.

DNA for the CDR3: TGTGCCAGCACCCAGTGGCCCAGACTAAACACTGAAGCTTTCTTT. The encoded protein is CASTQWPRLNTEAFF. The chain recombines TRBV2 with TRBJ1-1, with D unclear. The CDR3 loop spans 15 amino acids. Germline assignment: CDR1 SNHLY and CDR2 FYNNEI. Trimming removed 7 bases from V and 2 bases from J, with 17 bases in between.

This chain joins TRBV5-1 and TRBJ1-1; 9 bases align to TRBD1. Germline values: CDR1 SGHRS, CDR2 YFSETQ. V shed 7 bases, J shed 2 bases, and the junction held 12 bases outside the gene matches. The CDR3 runs to 16 residues. The CDR3 is CASYPGQGWGNTEAFF. Here the CDR3 DNA reads TGCGCCAGCTACCCGGGACAGGGATGGGGCAACACTGAAGCTTTCTTT.